Each of the 3 T cell receptor beta chains below was sequenced from the same sample in a study of OX40 agonist ivuxolimab in advanced cancers. Library generation was performed with the immunoSEQ multiplex PCR assay. In TCRdb, the immuneACCESS table is reduced to in-frame sequences with V and J assigned. These tables do not hold every clone; where another copy was compared, an unresolved V gene accounts for under half, and the others remain unexplained. The table for this sample lists 80,000 to 100,000 clones; 70% to 90% of them were counted only once. The leading ten clones occupy less than 1% of the sample. The sequences come from CD4+ or CD8+ T cells sorted from blood, collected in a trial of the OX40 agonist ivuxolimab. The receptor set was obtained from an adult with an advanced solid tumor such as melanoma, head and neck, liver or kidney cancer.

The V call is TRBV4-2, the J call TRBJ1-2; D remains unclear. Trimming stripped 4 bases from V and 4 bases from J, with 10 bases between. The CDR3 sequence is 13 residues long. CDR1 is LGHNA, CDR2 YNFKEQ, per germline. The CDR3 sequence: CASSRDWSYGYTF. The DNA of the CDR3 is TGTGCCAGCAGCCGAGACTGGAGCTATGGCTACACCTTC.

The chain uses TRBV27 and TRBJ2-5; either TRBD1 or TRBD2 may supply D (5 bases each). From germline, CDR1 is MNHEY and CDR2 SMNVEV (reference sequence). The CDR3 totals 13 residues. Between the trimmed V and J ends, which lost 2 bases and 4 bases, there was a span of 8 bases. The CDR3 nucleotides are TGTGCCAGCAGTTTACCGGGGCGAGAGACCCAGTACTTC. Translating it yields CASSLPGRETQYF.

The CDR3 sequence: CASNSWGAGNTEAFF. The CDR3 bases are TGTGCCAGCAATTCGTGGGGGGCGGGGAACACTGAAGCTTTCTTT. The rearrangement uses TRBV2 and TRBJ1-1; tentatively, D is TRBD1 (6 bases). This CDR3 comprises 15 residues. Germline V gene lookup returns CDR1 SNHLY and CDR2 FYNNEI. Deletions cut 7 bases from V and 1 base from J, with 16 bases between.